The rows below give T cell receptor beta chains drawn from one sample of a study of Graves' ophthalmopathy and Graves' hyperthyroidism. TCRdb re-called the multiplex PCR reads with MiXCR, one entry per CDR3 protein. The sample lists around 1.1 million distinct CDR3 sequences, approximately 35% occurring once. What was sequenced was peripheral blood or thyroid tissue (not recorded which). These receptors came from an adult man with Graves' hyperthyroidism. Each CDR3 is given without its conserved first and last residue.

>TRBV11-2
ASSVDAGNYGYT
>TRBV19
ASSIAQGGGNVLT
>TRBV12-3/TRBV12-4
ASSFADSNYGYT
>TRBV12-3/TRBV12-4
ASSSGTGELETQY
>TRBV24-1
ATRPGTFLSSGGGPPASPRALH
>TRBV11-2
ASSTPTGGREQY
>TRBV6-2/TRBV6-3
ASSFRQRIQPEH
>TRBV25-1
ASRESAQETQY
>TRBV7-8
ASSFLAGGVETQY
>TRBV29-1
SVDDRGGLGETQY
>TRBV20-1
SARDGGGKETQY
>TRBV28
ASSLWGGDEQY
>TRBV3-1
ASSQEGQLRGYT
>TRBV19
ASSIQGQAPQETQY
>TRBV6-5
ASSGGGFDYEQY
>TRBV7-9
ASSLPGQATPPSYEQY
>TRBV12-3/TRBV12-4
ASRAQGWRQPQH
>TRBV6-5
ASSAGPRGNTIY
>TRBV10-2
ASSGQPATNEKLF
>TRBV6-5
ASGPRTEAF
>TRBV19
ASSPPPGRGTYEQY
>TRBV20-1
SAGRPPTGELF
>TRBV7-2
ASSLSGVDTIY
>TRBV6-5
ASSYDPGSRTEAF
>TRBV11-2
ASSPGQGAAVSGNTIY
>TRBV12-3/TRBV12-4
ASSPGTARTNQPQH
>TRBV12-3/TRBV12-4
ASRLSDRGETQY